Presented here are 7 T cell receptor beta chains from one specimen sequenced in a study of blood T cell repertoires in COVID-19. Repertoires were generated with immunoSEQ multiplex PCR, while TCRdb's copy carries only in-frame clones and drops some. This table holds around 140,000 clones, around 81% found once. The material sequenced was peripheral blood. Receptor source: a woman aged 60-70 years with acute or convalescent COVID-19.

V usage is TRBV28 and J usage is TRBJ1-2, with unresolved D. V was clipped by 4 bases and J by 3 bases, with 3 bases between them. The CDR3 has 11 residues. CDR1 and CDR2 from the germline V gene are MDHEN and SYDVKM. CDR3 coding DNA: TGTGCCAGCAGTTACTACTATGGCTACACCTTC. Amino acid sequence: CASSYYYGYTF.

The rearrangement links TRBV11-2 to TRBJ2-1; a possible D gene is TRBD2 (5 bases). This CDR3 contains 12 residues. Between the trimmed V and J ends, which lost 6 bases and 9 bases, there was a span of 12 bases. Germline V gene lookup returns CDR1 SGHAT and CDR2 FQNNGV. The CDR3 nucleotides read TGTGCCAGCAGTCCCAGTGGACTTGAGCAGTTCTTC. Its protein is CASSPSGLEQFF. Filled out from reference TRBV11-2 and TRBJ2-1, the complete variable domain reads EAGVAQSPRYKIIEKRQSVAFWCNPISGHATLYWYQQILGQGPKLLIQFQNNGVVDDSQLPKDRFSAERLKGVDSTLKIQPAKLEDSAVYLCASSPSGLEQFFGPGTRLTVL.

This sequence joins TRBV7-2 and TRBJ1-3; a possible D gene is TRBD1 (6 bases). V lost 1 base, J lost 2 bases, and 12 bases lay in between. CDR1 and CDR2 (germline): SGHTA, FQGNSA. The CDR3 runs 16 residues. The CDR3 protein is CASSLVLGAPGNTIYF. CDR3 coding DNA: TGTGCCAGCAGCTTAGTTCTGGGGGCCCCTGGAAACACCATATATTTT. The variable domain in full, with the rest retrieved from reference TRBV7-2 and TRBJ1-3, is GAGVSQSPSNKVTEKGKDVELRCDPISGHTALYWYRQSLGQGLEFLIYFQGNSAPDKSGLPSDRFSAERTGGSVSTLTIQRTQQEDSAVYLCASSLVLGAPGNTIYFGEGSWLTVV.

The chain uses TRBV2 and TRBJ2-7, with 7 bases matching TRBD1. Germline V gene data show CDR1 as SNHLY and CDR2 as FYNNEI. This CDR3 has 14 residues. V dropped 8 bases and J dropped 1; count of bases not matched to a gene: 8. The CDR3 sequence is CASCPAGGSYEQYF. For the CDR3, the DNA is TGTGCCAGCTGTCCGGCAGGGGGATCCTACGAGCAGTACTTC.

V gene TRBV15 combines with J gene TRBJ1-6; 7 bases agree with TRBD1. V lost 5 bases, J lost 9 bases, and 10 bases stayed unmatched. The V gene's germline CDR1 is LNHNV and CDR2 YYDKDF (reference sequence). The CDR3 extends over 15 amino acids. The CDR3 is CATSFRTGSGSPLHF. The CDR3 coding sequence is TGTGCCACCAGCTTCCGGACAGGATCGGGTTCACCCCTCCACTTT.

V is TRBV19 and J is TRBJ1-2, with D perhaps matching TRBD1 (5 bases). Germline assignment: CDR1 LNHDA and CDR2 SQIVND (reference sequence). The germline V and J ends were trimmed by 3 bases and 2 bases, with 19 bases remaining between them. The CDR3 spans 17 residues. The CDR3 sequence: CASSIIQGAGGNYGYTF. In DNA, the CDR3 is TGTGCCAGTAGTATTATTCAGGGAGCAGGAGGGAACTATGGCTACACCTTC. The complete variable domain, with remaining parts taken from reference TRBV19 and TRBJ1-2, reads DGGITQSPKYLFRKEGQNVTLSCEQNLNHDAMYWYRQDPGQGLRLIYYSQIVNDFQKGDIAEGYSVSREKKESFPLTVTSAQKNPTAFYLCASSIIQGAGGNYGYTFGSGTRLTVV.

V gene TRBV7-9 combines with J gene TRBJ2-7, with a possible D match to TRBD2 (5 bases). CDR3 length equals 16 residues. With 5 bases removed from V and 1 base from J, the gap between germline ends came to 18 bases. Germline CDR1 is SEHNR and CDR2 is FQNEAQ (reference sequence). CDR3 protein: CASSRTQPVASYEQYF. As DNA, the CDR3 is TGTGCCAGCAGCCGGACCCAGCCTGTAGCGTCCTACGAGCAGTACTTC.